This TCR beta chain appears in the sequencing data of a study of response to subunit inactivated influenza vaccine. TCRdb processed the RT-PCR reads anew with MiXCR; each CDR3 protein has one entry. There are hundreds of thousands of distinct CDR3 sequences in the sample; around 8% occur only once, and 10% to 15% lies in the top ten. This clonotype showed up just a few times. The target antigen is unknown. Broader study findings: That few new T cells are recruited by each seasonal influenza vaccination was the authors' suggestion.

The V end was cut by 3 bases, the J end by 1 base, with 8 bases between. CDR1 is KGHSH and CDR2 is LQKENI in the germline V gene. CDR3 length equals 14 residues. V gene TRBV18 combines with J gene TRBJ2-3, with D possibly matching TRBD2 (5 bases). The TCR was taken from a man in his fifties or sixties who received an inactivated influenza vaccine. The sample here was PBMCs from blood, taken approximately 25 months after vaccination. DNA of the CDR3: TGTGCCAGCTCACCCGGGATTGGCACAGATACGCAGTATTTT. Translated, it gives CASSPGIGTDTQYF.